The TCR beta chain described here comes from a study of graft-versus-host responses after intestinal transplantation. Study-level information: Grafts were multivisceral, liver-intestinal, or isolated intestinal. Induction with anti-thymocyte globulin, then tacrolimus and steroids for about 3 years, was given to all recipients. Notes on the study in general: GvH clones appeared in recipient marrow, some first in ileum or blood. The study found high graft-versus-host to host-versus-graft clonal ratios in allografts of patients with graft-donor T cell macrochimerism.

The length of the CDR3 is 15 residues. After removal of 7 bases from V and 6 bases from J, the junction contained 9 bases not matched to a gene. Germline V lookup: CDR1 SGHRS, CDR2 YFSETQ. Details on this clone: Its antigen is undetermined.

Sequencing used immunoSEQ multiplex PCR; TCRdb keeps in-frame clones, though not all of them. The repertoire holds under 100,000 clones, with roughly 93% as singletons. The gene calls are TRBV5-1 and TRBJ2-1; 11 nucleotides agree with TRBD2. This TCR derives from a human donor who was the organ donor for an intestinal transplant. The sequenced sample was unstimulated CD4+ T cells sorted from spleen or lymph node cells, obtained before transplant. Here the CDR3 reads CASALTSGGFNEQFF. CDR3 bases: TGCGCCAGCGCCCTAACTAGCGGGGGTTTCAATGAGCAGTTCTTC.